This T cell receptor (beta chain) was profiled in a study of prognosis after radiotherapy for stage I lung cancer. This clonotype was counted many times. Germline assignment: CDR1 MGHRA and CDR2 YSYEKL. V lost 3 bases and J lost 4, with 15 bases in between. This CDR3 is built from 15 residues. CDR3 of TCR beta was amplified from genomic DNA via a two-round multiplex PCR. Every TRBV and TRBJ gene had its own specific primer in first-round PCR. MiXCR, applied by TCRdb to the multiplex PCR reads, yields one record per CDR3 protein. Of around 56,000 distinct CDR3 sequences detected, around a quarter appear once; the ten largest clones hold around 8%.

The chain links TRBV4-1 to TRBJ1-2, with no clear D. This clonotype was obtained from a donor older than 45 with non-small cell lung cancer. The material was PBMCs, obtained before or after stereotactic body radiation therapy (not recorded which). The CDR3 region is CASSQTSLQAYGYTF. The CDR3 DNA follows: TGCGCCAGCAGCCAGACCTCTCTCCAGGCCTATGGCTACACCTTC.